This T cell receptor beta chain was recovered during a study of OX40 agonist ivuxolimab in advanced cancers. Study summary: A partial response was reached by three patients: one with hepatocellular carcinoma and two with cutaneous melanoma.

This CDR3 has 16 amino acids. Per germline, CDR1 LGHNA and CDR2 YSLEER. The V and J ends lost 0 bases and 8 bases respectively, with 17 bases between them. Libraries were prepared by immunoSEQ multiplex PCR; TCRdb keeps only in-frame clonotypes and omits some of them. The sample carries around 60,000 clones, 82% recorded once. The clonotype originates from an adult with an advanced solid tumor such as melanoma, head and neck, liver or kidney cancer. Sequencing used CD4+ or CD8+ T cells sorted from blood, obtained in a trial of the OX40 agonist ivuxolimab. This sequence joins TRBV4-3 and TRBJ2-1; D not certain. In DNA form, the CDR3 reads TGCGCCAGCAGCCAAGATAAGGGATCCACCTCGGATGAGCAGTTCTTC. The encoded protein is CASSQDKGSTSDEQFF.